What follows are 9 T cell receptor beta chains derived from one specimen sequenced in a study of blood T cell repertoires in COVID-19. The table came from immunoSEQ multiplex PCR; TCRdb's copy has only in-frame clones and leaves some out. Of fewer than 30,000 clones listed, less than 90% are singletons. Sequences were obtained from peripheral blood. The source is a human donor in a cohort sampled during active COVID-19.

The V and J genes are TRBV30 and TRBJ1-1; D unclear. V shed 2 bases and J shed 0 bases, with 10 bases lying between them. Germline V gene lookup returns CDR1 GTSNPN and CDR2 SVGIG (reference sequence). This CDR3 is 14 amino acids long. The CDR3 here is CAWSIQLMNTEAFF. CDR3 sequence (DNA): TGTGCCTGGAGTATTCAACTCATGAACACTGAAGCTTTCTTT.

In its sample, this clone was seen once. The genes are TRBV28 and TRBJ2-1; 7 nucleotides match TRBD2. The CDR3 is 13 residues long. The germline V gene encodes CDR1 MDHEN and CDR2 SYDVKM. Trimming at V came to 2 bases and at J to 5 bases, leaving 0 bases not matched to a gene. The CDR3 DNA reads as TGTGCCAGCAGTTTACGGGGGGACAATGAGCAGTTCTTC. This codes for CASSLRGDNEQFF.

This clone has only one observation. The J gene is TRBJ1-2, the V gene TRBV12-3 or TRBV12-4; the D gene is possibly TRBD1 (5 bases). This CDR3 is built from 12 residues. Deletions cut 3 bases from V and 8 bases from J, with 10 bases between. CDR3 residues: CASSFLGQGYTF. CDR3 DNA sequence: TGTGCCAGCAGTTTTCTGGGGCAAGGCTACACCTTC.

This clone appeared once. The V call is TRBV6-5, the J call TRBJ1-6, with 11 bases aligning to TRBD1. The V gene's germline CDR1 is MNHEY and CDR2 SVGAGI. Germline trimming cut 0 bases from V and 14 bases from J; bases unmatched to any gene: 6. This CDR3 is 15 amino acids long. The CDR3 DNA reads TGTGCCAGCAGTTACTCCGGGACAGGGGGAGTAACCCTCCACTTT. Its protein is CASSYSGTGGVTLHF.

J is TRBJ1-5 and V is TRBV5-4, with 9 bases matching TRBD1. Germline trimming cut 5 bases from V and 3 bases from J; bases unmatched to any gene: 6. The CDR3 runs to 15 residues. Looked up from germline, CDR1 is SGHNT and CDR2 is YYREEE (reference sequence). The CDR3 nucleotides are TGTGCCAGCAGTTTCGACAGGGGGGTCAATCAGCCCCAGCATTTT. Protein product: CASSFDRGVNQPQHF.

The V gene is TRBV10-3, the J gene TRBJ2-7; D is unclear. Germline CDR1 and CDR2: ENHRY and SYGVKD. This CDR3 comprises 14 residues. Trimming pared 5 bases from V and 4 bases from J, leaving 15 bases between. CDR3 coding DNA: TGTGCCATCAGTCCGGTGAATTCGGTTTACGAGCAGTACTTC. This gives the protein CAISPVNSVYEQYF.

V gene TRBV7-9 combines with J gene TRBJ1-5; maybe TRBD1 (6 bases). The germline CDR1 and CDR2 sequences are SEHNR and FQNEAQ (reference sequence). Trimming removed 1 base at V and 10 bases at J, with 20 bases between. This CDR3 comprises 16 residues. In DNA form, the CDR3 reads TGTGCCAGCAGCTTAGGAGGGGGGGGGTCTACGGGACCCCAGCATTTT. Translating it yields CASSLGGGGSTGPQHF.

V usage is TRBV6-2 or TRBV6-3 and J usage is TRBJ2-7; TRBD1 matches 7 bases. CDR1 and CDR2 (germline): MNHEY, SVGEGT. The trim removed 1 base at V and 3 bases at J, leaving 3 bases unmatched. The CDR3 extends over 14 amino acids. CDR3 bases: TGTGCCAGCAGTTACTTGGGACAGAACTACGAGCAGTACTTC. Translation: CASSYLGQNYEQYF.

The rearrangement joins TRBV7-3 to TRBJ2-1; TRBD2 aligns across 10 bases. This CDR3 contains 16 residues. Trimming took 5 bases from V and 10 from J; bases not matched to a gene: 14. The germline CDR1 and CDR2 sequences are SGHTA and FQGTGA. The CDR3 sequence: CASSLTPSGGTPEQFF. CDR3 coding DNA: TGTGCCAGCAGCCTCACCCCTAGCGGGGGAACGCCCGAGCAGTTCTTC.